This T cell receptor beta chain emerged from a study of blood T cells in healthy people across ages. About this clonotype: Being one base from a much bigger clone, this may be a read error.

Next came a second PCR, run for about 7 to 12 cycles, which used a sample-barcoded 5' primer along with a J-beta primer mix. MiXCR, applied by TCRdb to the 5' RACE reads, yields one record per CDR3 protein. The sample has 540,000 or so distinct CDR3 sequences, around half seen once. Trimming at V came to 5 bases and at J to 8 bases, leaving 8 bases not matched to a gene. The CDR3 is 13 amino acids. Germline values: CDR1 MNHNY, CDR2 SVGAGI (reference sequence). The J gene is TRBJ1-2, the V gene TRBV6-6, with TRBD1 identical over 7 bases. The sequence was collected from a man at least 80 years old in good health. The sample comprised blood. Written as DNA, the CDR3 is TGTGCCAGCAGTGACCCTCAGGGGGGAGGCTACACCTTC. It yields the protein CASSDPQGGGYTF.